Detailed here is one TCR beta chain. The data belong to a study of CD8 T cells in ankylosing spondylitis. The CDR3 is 12 residues long. Per germline, CDR1 SGHRS and CDR2 YFSETQ. V was clipped by 5 bases and J by 7 bases, with 12 bases between them. TCRdb reprocessed the 5' RACE reads with MiXCR, giving one entry per CDR3 protein. The sample contains roughly 160,000 distinct CDR3 sequences, 9.8% of which appear only once. The clonotype originates from a female donor with ankylosing spondylitis or in good health (not recorded which). The sample comprised blood, either unsorted or a sorted T cell fraction (not recorded which). This chain joins TRBV5-1 and TRBJ1-1; D is undetermined. CDR3 protein: CASSPALGEAFF. The DNA for the CDR3 is TGCGCCAGCAGTCCTGCGTTGGGTGAAGCTTTCTTT.